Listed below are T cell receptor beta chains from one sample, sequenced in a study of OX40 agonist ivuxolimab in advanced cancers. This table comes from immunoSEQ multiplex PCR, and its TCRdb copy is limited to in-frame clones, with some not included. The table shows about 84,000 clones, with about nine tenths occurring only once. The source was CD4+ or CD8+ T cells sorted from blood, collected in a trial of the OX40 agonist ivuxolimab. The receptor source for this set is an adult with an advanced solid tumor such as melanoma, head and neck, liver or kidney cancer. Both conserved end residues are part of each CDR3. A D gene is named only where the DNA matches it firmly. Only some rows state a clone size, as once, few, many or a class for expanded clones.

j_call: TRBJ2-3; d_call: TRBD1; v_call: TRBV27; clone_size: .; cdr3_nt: TGTGCCAGCAGTCCTCACAGGGGGTTCAACACAGATACGCAGTATTTT; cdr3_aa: CASSPHRGFNTDTQYF
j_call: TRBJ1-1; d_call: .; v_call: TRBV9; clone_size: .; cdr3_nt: TGTGTCAGCAGCGTAGGGGCAGGCCCCGCGGACACTGAAGCTTTCTTT; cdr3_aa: CVSSVGAGPADTEAFF
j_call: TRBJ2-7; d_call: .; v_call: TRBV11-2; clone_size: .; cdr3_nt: TGTGCCAGCAGCTTAGAGATCCCGCGCTACGAGCAGTACTTC; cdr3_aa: CASSLEIPRYEQYF
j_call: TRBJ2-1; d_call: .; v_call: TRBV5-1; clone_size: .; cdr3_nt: TGCGCCAGCAGCGGGCCGGGACTCCTCGATGAGCAGTTCTTC; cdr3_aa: CASSGPGLLDEQFF
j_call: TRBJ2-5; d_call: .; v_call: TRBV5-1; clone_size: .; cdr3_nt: TGCGCCAGCAGCTTGGCCCGGGGACAAGAGACCCAGTACTTC; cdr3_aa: CASSLARGQETQYF
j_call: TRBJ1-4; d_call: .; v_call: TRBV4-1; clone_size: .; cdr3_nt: TGCGCCAGCAGCGCGAGAGCAACTAATGAAAAACTGTTTTTT; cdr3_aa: CASSARATNEKLFF
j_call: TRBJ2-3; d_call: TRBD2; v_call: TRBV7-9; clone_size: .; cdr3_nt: TGTGCCAGCAGCCCCCCTTTTCGGCGGGAGGAATCAGATACGCAGTATTTT; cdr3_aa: CASSPPFRREESDTQYF
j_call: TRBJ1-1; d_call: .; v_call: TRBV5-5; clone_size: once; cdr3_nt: TGTGCCAGCAGCTTGGGGCAGGAAAAAAAAGCTTTCTTT; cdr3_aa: CASSLGQEKKAFF
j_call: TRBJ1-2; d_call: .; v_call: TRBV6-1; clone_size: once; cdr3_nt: TGTGCCAGCAGTTTAGCCCGGCTTGATGGCTACACCTTC; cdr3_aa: CASSLARLDGYTF
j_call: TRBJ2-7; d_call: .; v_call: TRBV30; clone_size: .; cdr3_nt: TGTGCCTGGAGTGTACAGGGTTCCTACGAGCAGTACTTC; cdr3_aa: CAWSVQGSYEQYF
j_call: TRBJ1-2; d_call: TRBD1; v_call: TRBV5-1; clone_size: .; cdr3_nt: TGCGCCAGCAGCGATCCCAACGCCGGGACAGGGGGCGTACCCTATGGCTACACCTTC; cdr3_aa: CASSDPNAGTGGVPYGYTF
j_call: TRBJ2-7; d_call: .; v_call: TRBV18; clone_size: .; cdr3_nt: TGTGCCAGCTCACCAAGATCCACAGGGAAATTCTGGGAGCAGTACTTC; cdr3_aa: CASSPRSTGKFWEQYF
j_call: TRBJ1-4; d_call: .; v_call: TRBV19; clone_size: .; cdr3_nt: TGTGCCAGTGAACAGGGAAGGCTAAGGAATGAAAAACTGTTTTTT; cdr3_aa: CASEQGRLRNEKLFF
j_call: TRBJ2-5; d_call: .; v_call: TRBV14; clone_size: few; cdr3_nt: TGTGCCAGCAGCCAAGCCGGATCGGAGACCCAGTACTTC; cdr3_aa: CASSQAGSETQYF
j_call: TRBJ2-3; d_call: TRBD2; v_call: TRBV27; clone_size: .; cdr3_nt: TGTGCCAGCGGAGAGCGGGGGGGCACAACAGATACGCAGTATTTT; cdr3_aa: CASGERGGTTDTQYF
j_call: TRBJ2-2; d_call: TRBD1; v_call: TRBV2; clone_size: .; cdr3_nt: TGTGCCAGCAGTGGCCCCGGGACAGGGAGGGCCGGGGAGCTGTTTTTT; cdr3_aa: CASSGPGTGRAGELFF
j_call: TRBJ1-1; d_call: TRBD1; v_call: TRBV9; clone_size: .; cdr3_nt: TGTGCCAGCAGCGTCCGACCAGGGGGCGCAGGGTCCGGTGAAGCTTTCTTT; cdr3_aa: CASSVRPGGAGSGEAFF
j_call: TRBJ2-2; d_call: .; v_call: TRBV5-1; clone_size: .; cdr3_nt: TGCGCCAGCAGCTTGGTCGGTCCAGGAAACACCGGGGAGCTGTTTTTT; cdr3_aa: CASSLVGPGNTGELFF
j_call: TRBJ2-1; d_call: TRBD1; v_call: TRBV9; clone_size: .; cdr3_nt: TGTGCCAGCAGCGCCCAGGACAGGACACCAGGTGAGCAGTTCTTC; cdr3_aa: CASSAQDRTPGEQFF
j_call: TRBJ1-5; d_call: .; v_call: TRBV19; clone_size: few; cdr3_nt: TGTGCCACCACAACGGGGGGAGCTAGCAATCAGCCCCAGCATTTT; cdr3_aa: CATTTGGASNQPQHF
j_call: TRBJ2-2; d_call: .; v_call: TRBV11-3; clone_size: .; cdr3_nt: TGTGCCAGCAGATCTTTCAGTAACACCGGGGAGCTGTTTTTT; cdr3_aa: CASRSFSNTGELFF
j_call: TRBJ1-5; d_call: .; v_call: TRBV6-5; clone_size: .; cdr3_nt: TGTGCCAGCAGACCAGGAAAATGGCAGCCCCAGCATTTT; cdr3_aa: CASRPGKWQPQHF
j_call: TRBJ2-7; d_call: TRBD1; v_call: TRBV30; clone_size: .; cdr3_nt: TGTGCCGGCGACAGGGGCCGCACCTACGAGCAGTACTTC; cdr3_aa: CAGDRGRTYEQYF
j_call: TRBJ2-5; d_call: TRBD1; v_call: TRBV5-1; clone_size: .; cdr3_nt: TGCGCCAGCACCAAAGGGACAGGTCCTGAGACCCAGTACTTC; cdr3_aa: CASTKGTGPETQYF
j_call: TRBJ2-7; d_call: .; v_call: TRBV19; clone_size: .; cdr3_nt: TGTGCCAGTAGTATAAGGGGCAGGGGCCACGAGCAGTACTTC; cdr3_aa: CASSIRGRGHEQYF
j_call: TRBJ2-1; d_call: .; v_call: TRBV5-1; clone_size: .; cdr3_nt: TGCGCCAGCAGCCCAATCGGACGGCCCAGCTCCTACAATGAGCAGTTCTTC; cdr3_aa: CASSPIGRPSSYNEQFF
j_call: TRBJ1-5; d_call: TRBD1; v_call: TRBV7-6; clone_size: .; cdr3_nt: TGTGCCAGCAGCTTAGGGGGTGGACAGGGGAAGCAGCCCCAGCATTTT; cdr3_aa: CASSLGGGQGKQPQHF
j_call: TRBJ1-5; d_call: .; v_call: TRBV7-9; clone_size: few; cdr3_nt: TGTGCCAGCAGCTTATCCGCAGCCGCTAACAATCAGCCCCAGCATTTT; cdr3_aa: CASSLSAAANNQPQHF
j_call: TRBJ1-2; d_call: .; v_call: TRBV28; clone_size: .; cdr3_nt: TGTGCCACCCATCTCTATGGCTACACCTTC; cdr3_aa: CATHLYGYTF
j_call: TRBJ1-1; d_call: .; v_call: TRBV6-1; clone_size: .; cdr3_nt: TGTGCCAGCAGCGACAGGTTTGAGTCGGAAGCTTTCTTT; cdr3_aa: CASSDRFESEAFF
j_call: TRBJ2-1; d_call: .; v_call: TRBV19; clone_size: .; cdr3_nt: TGTGCCAGTAGACAAGCCACAAATGAGCAGTTCTTC; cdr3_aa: CASRQATNEQFF
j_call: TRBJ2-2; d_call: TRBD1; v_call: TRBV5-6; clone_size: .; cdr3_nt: TGTGCCAGCAGCTACGGACAGGGTTACACCGGGGAGCTGTTTTTT; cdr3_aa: CASSYGQGYTGELFF
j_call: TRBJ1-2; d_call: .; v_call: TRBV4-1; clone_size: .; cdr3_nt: TGCGCCAGCAGCCAAGCCGACAGTAACTATGGCTACACCTTC; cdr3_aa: CASSQADSNYGYTF
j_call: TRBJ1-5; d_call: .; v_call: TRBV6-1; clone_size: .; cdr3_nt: TGTGCCAGCAGTCTAATGAGCAATCAGCCCCAGCATTTT; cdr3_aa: CASSLMSNQPQHF
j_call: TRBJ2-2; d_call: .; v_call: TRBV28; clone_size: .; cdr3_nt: TGTGCCAGCAGCCCATCCGGGTTGGGTAGGACCGGGGAGCTGTTTTTT; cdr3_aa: CASSPSGLGRTGELFF
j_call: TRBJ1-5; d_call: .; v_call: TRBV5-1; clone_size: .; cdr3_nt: TGCGCCAGCAGCCAGGGATCTGGTCAGCCCCAGCATTTT; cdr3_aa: CASSQGSGQPQHF
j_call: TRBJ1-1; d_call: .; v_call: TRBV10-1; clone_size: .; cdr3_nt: TGCGCCAGCAGTGAGTCGCCATTGAACACTGAAGCTTTCTTT; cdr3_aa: CASSESPLNTEAFF
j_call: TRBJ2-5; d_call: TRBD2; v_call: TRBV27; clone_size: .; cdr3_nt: TGTGCCAGCAGACCCACTAGCGGTTGGCCCTCGGAGACCCAGTACTTC; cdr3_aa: CASRPTSGWPSETQYF
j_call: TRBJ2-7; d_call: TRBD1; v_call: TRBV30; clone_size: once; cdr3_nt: TGTGCCTGGAGTAAGGGACAGTTAAACTACGAGCAGTACTTC; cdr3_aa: CAWSKGQLNYEQYF
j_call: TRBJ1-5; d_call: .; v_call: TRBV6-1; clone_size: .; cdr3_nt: TGTGCCAGCAGTGAAACAGGGCGTCAGCCCCAGCATTTT; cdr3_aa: CASSETGRQPQHF
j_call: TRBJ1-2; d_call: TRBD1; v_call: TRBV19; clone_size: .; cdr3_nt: TGTGCCAGTGTCACGGGACAGGGGGTCGGCTATGGCTACACCTTC; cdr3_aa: CASVTGQGVGYGYTF
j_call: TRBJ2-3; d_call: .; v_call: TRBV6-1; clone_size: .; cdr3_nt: TGTGCCAGCAGACCGGAGGGGCGCACAGATACGCAGTATTTT; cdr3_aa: CASRPEGRTDTQYF
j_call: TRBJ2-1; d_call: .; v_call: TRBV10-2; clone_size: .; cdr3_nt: TGCGCCAGCAGGGACCCCACTCTAGGGAGCTCCTACAATGAGCAGTTCTTC; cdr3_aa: CASRDPTLGSSYNEQFF
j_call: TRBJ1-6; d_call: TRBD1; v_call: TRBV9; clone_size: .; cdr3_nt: TGTGCCAGCAGCGTCTCCCCGACAGGGCTCGATTCACCCCTCCACTTT; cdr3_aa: CASSVSPTGLDSPLHF
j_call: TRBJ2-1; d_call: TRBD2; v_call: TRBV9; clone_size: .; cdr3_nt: TGTGCCAGCAGCGTTGGGGCTAGCGGGGTTATTGAGCAGTTCTTC; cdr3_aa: CASSVGASGVIEQFF
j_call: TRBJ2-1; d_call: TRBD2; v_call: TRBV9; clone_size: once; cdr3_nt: TGTGCCAGCAGCGTGACTAGCGGGGGGGACAATGAGCAGTTCTTC; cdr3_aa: CASSVTSGGDNEQFF
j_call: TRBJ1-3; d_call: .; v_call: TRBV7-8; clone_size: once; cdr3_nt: TGTGCCAGCGGAGAGTCTGGAAACACCATATATTTT; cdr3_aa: CASGESGNTIYF
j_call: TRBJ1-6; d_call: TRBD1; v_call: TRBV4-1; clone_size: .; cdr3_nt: TGCGCCAGCAGCCCAGCGGACAGGGCGTTTAATTCACCCCTCCACTTT; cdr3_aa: CASSPADRAFNSPLHF
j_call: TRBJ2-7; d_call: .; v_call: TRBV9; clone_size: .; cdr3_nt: TGTGCCAGCAGCGCCTACGAGCAGTACTTC; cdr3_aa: CASSAYEQYF